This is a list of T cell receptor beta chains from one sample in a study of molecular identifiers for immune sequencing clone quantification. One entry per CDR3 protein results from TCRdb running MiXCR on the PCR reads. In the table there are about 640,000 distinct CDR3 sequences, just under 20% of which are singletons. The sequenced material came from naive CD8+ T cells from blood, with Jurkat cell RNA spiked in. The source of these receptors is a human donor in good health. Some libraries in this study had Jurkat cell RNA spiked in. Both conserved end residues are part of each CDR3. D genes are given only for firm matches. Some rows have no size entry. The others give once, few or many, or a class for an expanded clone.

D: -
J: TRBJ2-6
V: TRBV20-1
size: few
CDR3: CSARDPEYGANVLTF
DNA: TGCAGTGCTAGAGATCCGGAATATGGGGCCAACGTCCTGACTTTC

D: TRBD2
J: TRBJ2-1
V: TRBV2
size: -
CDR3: CASSEGSGGASYNEQFF
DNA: TGTGCCAGCAGTGAAGGTAGCGGGGGGGCGTCCTACAATGAGCAGTTCTTC

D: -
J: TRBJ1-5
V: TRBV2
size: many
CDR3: CASSEETTSQPQHF
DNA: TGTGCCAGCAGTGAAGAGACAACCAGTCAGCCCCAGCATTTT

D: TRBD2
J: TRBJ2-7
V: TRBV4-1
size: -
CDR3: CASSQVIAGHEQYF
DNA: TGCGCCAGCAGCCAAGTAATAGCGGGCCACGAGCAGTACTTC

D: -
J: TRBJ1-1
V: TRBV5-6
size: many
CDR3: CASSWGGPDGYVF
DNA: TGTGCCAGCAGCTGGGGTGGTCCGGACGGATACGTCTTT

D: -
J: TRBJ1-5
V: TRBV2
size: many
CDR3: CASTEWGHNNQPQHF
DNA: TGTGCCAGCACCGAATGGGGACACAACAATCAGCCCCAGCATTTT

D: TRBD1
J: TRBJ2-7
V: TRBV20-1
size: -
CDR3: CSAREQGSSYEQYF
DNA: TGCAGTGCTAGAGAACAGGGGAGCTCCTACGAGCAGTACTTC

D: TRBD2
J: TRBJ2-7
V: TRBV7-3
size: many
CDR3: CASSLGQSGDEQYF
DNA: TGTGCCAGCAGCTTAGGCCAGAGCGGGGACGAGCAGTACTTC

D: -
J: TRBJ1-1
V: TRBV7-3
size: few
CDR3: CASSFLKDTEAFF
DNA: TGTGCCAGCAGCTTTCTTAAGGACACTGAAGCTTTCTTT

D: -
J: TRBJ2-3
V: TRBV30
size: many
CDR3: CAWSVGAQSTDTQYF
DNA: TGTGCCTGGAGTGTGGGGGCCCAAAGCACAGATACGCAGTATTTT

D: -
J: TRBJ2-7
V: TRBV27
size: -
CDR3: CATKTPTSAGEQYF
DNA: TGTGCCACCAAGACCCCTACCTCGGCGGGCGAGCAGTACTTC

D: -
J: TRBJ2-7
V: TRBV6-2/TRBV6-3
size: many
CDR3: CASSYGEVAEQYF
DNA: TGTGCCAGCAGTTACGGCGAGGTCGCCGAGCAGTACTTC

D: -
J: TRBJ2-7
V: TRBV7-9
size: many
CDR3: CASRPGGASEQYF
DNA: TGTGCCAGCAGGCCGGGCGGGGCTAGTGAGCAGTACTTC

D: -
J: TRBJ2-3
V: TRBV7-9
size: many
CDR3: CASSLVVRPDTQYF
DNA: TGTGCCAGCAGCTTAGTGGTCAGGCCAGATACGCAGTATTTT

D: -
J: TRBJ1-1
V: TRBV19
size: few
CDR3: CASSRGTKAFF
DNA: TGTGCCAGTAGTAGGGGGACAAAAGCTTTCTTT

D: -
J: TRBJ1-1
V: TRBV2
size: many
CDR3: CASSEGRQGKTEAFF
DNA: TGTGCCAGCAGTGAAGGTCGCCAGGGGAAAACTGAAGCTTTCTTT

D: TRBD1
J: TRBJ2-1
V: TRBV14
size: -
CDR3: CASSHRKTGDEQFF
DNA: TGTGCCAGCAGCCACCGAAAGACAGGGGATGAGCAGTTCTTC

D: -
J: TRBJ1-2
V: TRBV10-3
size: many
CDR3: CAIRREPADYGYTF
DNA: TGTGCCATCAGGCGGGAGCCAGCTGACTATGGCTACACCTTC

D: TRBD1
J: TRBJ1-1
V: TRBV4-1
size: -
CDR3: CAGRGTGGFAGTEAFF
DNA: TGCGCCGGTAGGGGGACAGGGGGCTTTGCGGGTACTGAAGCTTTCTTT

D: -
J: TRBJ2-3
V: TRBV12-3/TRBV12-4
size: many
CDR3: CASSPWIWGTQYF
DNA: TGTGCCAGCAGTCCCTGGATTTGGGGTACGCAGTATTTT

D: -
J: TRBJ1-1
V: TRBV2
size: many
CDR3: CASSPAGNIRKNTEAFF
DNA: TGTGCCAGCAGCCCGGCAGGGAACATACGAAAGAACACTGAAGCTTTCTTT

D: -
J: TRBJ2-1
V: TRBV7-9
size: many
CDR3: CASSLAGDNEQFF
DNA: TGTGCCAGCAGCTTAGCCGGGGACAATGAGCAGTTCTTC